The T cell receptor beta chain under discussion was sequenced for a study of blood T cell repertoires in COVID-19. Study details: Nucleic acid was either cDNA or gDNA, and it came from T cells, B-cell-depleted T cells, or PBMCs.

Profiled with immunoSEQ multiplex PCR; TCRdb holds only in-frame clones, not every one. The repertoire holds some 250,000 clones, with approximately 86% as singletons. This sequence originates from a woman aged 25-40 years with acute or convalescent COVID-19. The source material was peripheral blood.

The CDR3 protein is CAWSEGARGNQPQHF. The CDR3 bases are TGTGCCTGGAGCGAGGGGGCGCGGGGCAATCAGCCCCAGCATTTT. V and J are TRBV30 and TRBJ1-5; 7 bases fit TRBD1. Germline values: CDR1 GTSNPN, CDR2 SVGIG (reference sequence). V was clipped by 3 bases and J by 2 bases; unmatched bases: 7. CDR3 length: 15 residues.